The 9 T cell receptor beta chains given below trace back to one sample, sequenced in a study of blood T cell repertoires in COVID-19. Clones were sequenced by immunoSEQ multiplex PCR, and TCRdb holds only the in-frame ones, with some missing. Counted here are roughly 250,000 clones, approximately 87% occurring once; the ten biggest clones make up about 12%. Sequencing used peripheral blood. Source of these receptors: a woman between 25 and 40 years old with COVID-19, enrolled during active disease.

The V gene is TRBV3-1 (or the pseudogene TRBV3-2), the J gene TRBJ2-1; 11 bases align to TRBD2. The CDR3 has 15 amino acids. Trimming took 4 bases from V and 9 from J; bases not matched to a gene: 8. Germline CDR1 and CDR2: LGHDT and YNNKEL (reference sequence). The CDR3 DNA sequence: TGTGCCAGCAGCCTATTTAGCGGGGGGGCTGGTGAGCAGTTCTTC. Protein product: CASSLFSGGAGEQFF.

This chain connects TRBV18 to TRBJ1-5, with a possible D match to TRBD1 (6 bases). V was trimmed by 3 bases and J by 6 bases, leaving 24 bases between them. Germline values: CDR1 KGHSH, CDR2 LQKENI. There are 18 residues in the CDR3. The CDR3, as DNA: TGTGCCAGCTCACCTAACCCGGGGGGGGCTGGGATAGGTCAGCCCCAGCATTTT. It specifies CASSPNPGGAGIGQPQHF.

The genes are TRBV29-1 and TRBJ2-7; D is ambiguous. Per germline, CDR1 SQVTM and CDR2 ANQGSEA. This CDR3 comprises 12 residues. V gave up 7 bases and J gave up 0 bases, with 10 bases separating them. This chain's CDR3 is CSAHDNSYEQYF. The CDR3 region has the DNA TGCAGCGCCCACGACAACTCCTACGAGCAGTACTTC.

The chain recombines TRBV4-1 with TRBJ2-5; 8 bases are a match to TRBD2. J gave up 5 bases and V 4 bases, and 9 bases lay outside the gene matches. Looked up from germline, CDR1 is MGHRA and CDR2 is YSYEKL. The CDR3 is 15 amino acids. DNA for the CDR3: TGCGCCAGCAGCCGGGGAGCGGGGGCGGGGGAGACCCAGTACTTC. Translation gives CASSRGAGAGETQYF.

This chain links TRBV7-9 with TRBJ2-7; TRBD1 might be the D (6 bases). Germline V gene data show CDR1 as SEHNR and CDR2 as FQNEAQ (reference sequence). V shed 0 bases and J shed 9 bases, with 12 bases lying between them. The CDR3 has 13 amino acids. CDR3 sequence reads: CASSLANTGTQYF. The CDR3 region has the DNA TGTGCCAGCAGCTTAGCTAATACAGGGACGCAGTACTTC.

The rearrangement joins TRBV6-5 to TRBJ1-2; possible D gene TRBD1, 5 bases. Germline values: CDR1 MNHEY, CDR2 SVGAGI. The CDR3 spans 12 residues. Deletions cut 6 bases from V and 4 bases from J, with 9 bases between. The chain's CDR3 is CASRRQSYGYTF. CDR3 nucleotide sequence: TGTGCCAGCAGAAGACAGAGCTATGGCTACACCTTC.

The chain has TRBV27 and TRBJ1-1; the D gene is possibly TRBD1 (5 bases). The V gene lost 2 bases and the J gene lost 4 bases, with 14 bases spanning the gap. The germline gives CDR1 MNHEY, CDR2 SMNVEV (reference sequence). The CDR3 sequence is 15 residues long. In nucleotides, the CDR3 is TGTGCCAGCAGTTTAGAGGCCGGGGGGGGCACTGAAGCTTTCTTT. This encodes CASSLEAGGGTEAFF.

The chain joins TRBV19 to TRBJ2-1, with D possibly TRBD2 on 6 matching bases. The CDR3 extends over 13 amino acids. V was cut by 5 bases and J by 4 bases, with 9 bases left in between. Germline-derived CDR1 and CDR2 are LNHDA and SQIVND (reference sequence). The CDR3 spells CASSGAGYNEQFF. The CDR3 DNA follows: TGTGCCAGTAGTGGGGCGGGGTACAATGAGCAGTTCTTC.

The gene calls are TRBV5-1 and TRBJ2-3; 15 nucleotides match TRBD2. This CDR3 is built from 16 residues. Germline CDR1 and CDR2: SGHRS and YFSETQ. The J segment lost 6 bases and the V segment lost 3 bases, leaving 5 bases of the junction unmatched. The CDR3: CASSYGLAGGLDTQYF. For the CDR3, the DNA is TGCGCCAGCAGCTACGGACTAGCGGGGGGGCTCGATACGCAGTATTTT.